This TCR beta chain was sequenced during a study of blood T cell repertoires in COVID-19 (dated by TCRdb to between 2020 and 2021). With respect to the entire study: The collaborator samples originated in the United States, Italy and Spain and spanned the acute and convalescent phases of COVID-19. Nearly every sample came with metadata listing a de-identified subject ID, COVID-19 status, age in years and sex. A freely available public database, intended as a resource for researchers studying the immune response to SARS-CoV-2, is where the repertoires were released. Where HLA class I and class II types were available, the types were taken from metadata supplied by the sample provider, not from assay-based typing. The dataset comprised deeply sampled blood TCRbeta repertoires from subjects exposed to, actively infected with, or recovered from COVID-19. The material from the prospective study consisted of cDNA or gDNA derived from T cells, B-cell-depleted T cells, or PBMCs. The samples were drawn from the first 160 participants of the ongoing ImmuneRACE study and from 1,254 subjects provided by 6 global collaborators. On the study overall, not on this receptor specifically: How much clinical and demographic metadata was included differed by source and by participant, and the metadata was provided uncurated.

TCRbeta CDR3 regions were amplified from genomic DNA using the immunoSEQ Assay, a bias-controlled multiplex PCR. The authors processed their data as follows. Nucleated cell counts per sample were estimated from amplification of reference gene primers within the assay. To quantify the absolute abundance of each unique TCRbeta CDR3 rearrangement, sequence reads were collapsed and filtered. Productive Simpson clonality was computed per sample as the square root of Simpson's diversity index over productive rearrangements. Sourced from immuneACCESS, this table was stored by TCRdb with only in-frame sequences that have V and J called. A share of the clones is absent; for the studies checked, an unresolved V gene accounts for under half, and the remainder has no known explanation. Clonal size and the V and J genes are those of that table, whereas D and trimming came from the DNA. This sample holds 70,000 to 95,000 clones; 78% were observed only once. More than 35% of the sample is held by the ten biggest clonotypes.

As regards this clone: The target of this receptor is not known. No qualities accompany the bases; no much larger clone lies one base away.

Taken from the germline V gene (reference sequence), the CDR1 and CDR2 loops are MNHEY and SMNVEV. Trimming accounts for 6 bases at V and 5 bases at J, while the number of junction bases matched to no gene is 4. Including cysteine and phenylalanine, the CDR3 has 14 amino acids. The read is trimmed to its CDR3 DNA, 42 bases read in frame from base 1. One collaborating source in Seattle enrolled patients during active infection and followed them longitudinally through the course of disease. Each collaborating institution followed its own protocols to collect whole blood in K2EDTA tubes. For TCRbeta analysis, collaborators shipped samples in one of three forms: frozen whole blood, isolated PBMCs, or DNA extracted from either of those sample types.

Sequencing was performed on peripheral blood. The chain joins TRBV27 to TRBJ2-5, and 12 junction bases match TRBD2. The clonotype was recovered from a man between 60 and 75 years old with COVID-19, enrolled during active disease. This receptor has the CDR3 CASSRLAGVETQYF. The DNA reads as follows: TGTGCCAGCAGCCGACTAGCGGGAGTTGAGACCCAGTACTTC.